Presented here are 15 T cell receptor beta chains from one specimen sequenced in a study of beta chain features in type 1 diabetes. The study, taken as a whole, reports: All four CD4+ subsets from Type 1 diabetes patients carried moderately but significantly shorter TCRB CDR3s.

cDNA synthesis used the whole RNA isolate, giving expressed TCRB sequences. Method: immunoSEQ multiplex PCR; TCRdb's copy keeps in-frame clones and lacks some. The sample lists over 200,000 clones; approximately 11% were seen once. Antigens of these TCRs are unknown. Material for sequencing was naive CD4+ T cells from blood. The receptors were sampled from a man aged 25-40 years with type 1 diabetes.

The chain has TRBV28 and TRBJ1-2; D is unclear. With 5 bases removed from V and 1 base from J, the gap between germline ends came to 14 bases. The CDR3 is 15 amino acids. Germline CDR1 reads MDHEN; CDR2 reads SYDVKM. CDR3 amino acids: CASSAAGGVNYGYTF. The CDR3 DNA is TGTGCCAGCAGTGCGGCCGGCGGGGTTAACTATGGCTACACCTTC.

V gene TRBV5-4 combines with J gene TRBJ2-7, with TRBD1 as a possible D gene (6 bases). Germline-derived CDR1 and CDR2 are SGHNT and YYREEE (reference sequence). This CDR3 region has 14 residues. V lost 4 bases and J 8 bases, leaving 19 bases between the germline ends. CDR3 DNA: TGTGCCAGCAGCCTCGGGCAGGGGTCTTCCAAGCAGTACTTC. Encoded protein: CASSLGQGSSKQYF.

This clone was seen more than once but under ten times. The chain joins TRBV18 to TRBJ2-1; D may be TRBD2 (5 bases). Trimming pared 2 bases from V and 8 bases from J, leaving 13 bases between. Germline V gene lookup returns CDR1 KGHSH and CDR2 LQKENI. This CDR3 has 14 amino acids. CDR3 sequence (DNA): TGTGCCAGCTCACCAGATCTAGCCTTCCATGAGCAGTTCTTC. Translating it yields CASSPDLAFHEQFF.

As regards this clone: This sample includes further DNA sequences coding for the same CDR3. The chain is built from TRBV18 and TRBJ2-3; no reliable D call. CDR3 size: 12 residues. V lost 6 bases, J lost 2 bases, and 6 bases lay in between. The germline V gene has CDR1 KGHSH and CDR2 LQKENI. DNA for the CDR3: TGTGCCAGCTCCCCCTACACAGATACGCAGTATTTT. It yields the protein CASSPYTDTQYF.

This rearrangement joins TRBV5-1 to TRBJ2-4; TRBD2 matches 9 bases. Germline CDR1 and CDR2: SGHRS and YFSETQ. The length of the CDR3 is 16 residues. J lost 6 bases, V lost 0 bases, and 7 bases had no gene match. The CDR3 DNA sequence: TGCGCCAGCAGCTTGGAGGGCGCGGGGGGGCGAAACATTCAGTACTTC. Translating gives CASSLEGAGGRNIQYF.

CDR3 loop: CASSVALGGSEQFF. The CDR3 DNA is TGTGCCAGCAGCGTAGCTCTTGGTGGTAGTGAGCAGTTCTTC. The chain joins TRBV9 to TRBJ2-1, with D unclear. The CDR3 is 14 amino acids. Germline V gives CDR1 SGDLS, CDR2 YYNGEE. V was trimmed by 0 bases and J by 9 bases, leaving 13 bases between them.

The V call is TRBV5-1, the J call TRBJ2-7, with a possible D match to TRBD1 (5 bases). CDR1 and CDR2 (germline): SGHRS, YFSETQ. This CDR3 contains 14 residues. The V gene lost 4 bases and the J gene lost 3 bases, with 14 bases spanning the gap. The CDR3 DNA sequence: TGCGCCAGCAGCAGGGCCAGGGAAGGCTACGAGCAGTACTTC. This translates into CASSRAREGYEQYF. Full variable domain (remainder filled in from reference TRBV5-1 and TRBJ2-7): KAGVTQTPRYLIKTRGQQVTLSCSPISGHRSVSWYQQTPGQGLQFLFEYFSETQRNKGNFPGRFSGRQFSNSRSEMNVSTLELGDSALYLCASSRAREGYEQYFGPGTRLTVT.

This clone has more than one count but fewer than ten. The CDR3 DNA follows: TGTGCCAGCAGTCAACCCAGGGGTTTGGCTTTCTTT. Amino acid sequence: CASSQPRGLAFF. V and J are TRBV28 and TRBJ1-1, with D perhaps TRBD1 (6 bases). V lost 5 bases and J 11 bases, leaving 15 bases between the germline ends. Germline V gene sequence: CDR1 MDHEN, CDR2 SYDVKM. The CDR3 extends over 12 amino acids.

J is TRBJ1-2 and V is TRBV6-5; D unresolved. The CDR3 loop spans 15 amino acids. CDR1 is MNHEY and CDR2 is SVGAGI in the germline V gene. Trimming pared 0 bases from V and 0 bases from J, leaving 8 bases between. The DNA for the CDR3 is TGTGCCAGCAGTTACTCTAGCCCTACTAACTATGGCTACACCTTC. Translation gives CASSYSSPTNYGYTF.

This chain joins TRBV5-4 and TRBJ2-5; possibly TRBD2 for D (5 bases). Germline V gene sequence: CDR1 SGHNT, CDR2 YYREEE (reference sequence). V lost 3 bases and J 9 bases, leaving 15 bases between the germline ends. The CDR3 has 13 amino acids. CDR3 protein: CASSSDAQEAQYF. As DNA, the CDR3 is TGTGCCAGCAGCTCGGACGCCCAGGAGGCCCAGTACTTC.

The rearrangement links TRBV7-3 to TRBJ2-5, with D possibly being TRBD2 (6 bases). CDR3 length: 15 amino acids. Germline CDR1 and CDR2: SGHTA and FQGTGA. V lost 5 bases and J 7 bases, leaving 20 bases between the germline ends. The CDR3 DNA follows: TGTGCCAGCAGCCCCTCGACTAGTCGTCGAGGGACCCAGTACTTC. Protein product: CASSPSTSRRGTQYF.

J is TRBJ1-5 and V is TRBV6-6; a possible D gene is TRBD1 (5 bases). V lost 2 bases and J 6 bases, leaving 11 bases between the germline ends. The CDR3 has 14 amino acids. CDR1 is MNHNY and CDR2 is SVGAGI in the germline V gene (reference sequence). The CDR3 nucleotides read TGTGCCAGCAGTTACGGGCAGGGCACTCAGCCCCAGCATTTT. It yields the protein CASSYGQGTQPQHF.

This chain joins TRBV29-1 and TRBJ2-7; 7 bases map to TRBD1. Germline assignment: CDR1 SQVTM and CDR2 ANQGSEA. The CDR3 is made up of 13 amino acids. The trim removed 5 bases at V and 6 bases at J, leaving 10 bases unmatched. In DNA form, the CDR3 reads TGCAGCGTTCTATTGGGACAGACGGGCGAGCAGTACTTC. Translation gives CSVLLGQTGEQYF.

V and J are TRBV9 and TRBJ2-7; tentative D call: TRBD1 (7 bases). There are 12 residues in the CDR3. Trimming left V 3 bases short and J 6 bases short, with 10 bases between. CDR1 and CDR2 from the germline V gene are SGDLS and YYNGEE. Written as DNA, the CDR3 is TGTGCCAGCAGCGGCGGGACAGCCGAGCAGTACTTC. It specifies CASSGGTAEQYF.

This clone occurred a few times. This sequence joins TRBV6-4 and TRBJ1-1, with D possibly being TRBD1 (5 bases). V lost 6 bases and J lost 1, with 9 bases in between. Germline V gene lookup returns CDR1 MRHNA and CDR2 SNTAGT. The length of the CDR3 is 13 residues. The CDR3 DNA reads as TGTGCCAGCAGCGCCCAGGGGAACACTGAAGCTTTCTTT. Translated: CASSAQGNTEAFF.